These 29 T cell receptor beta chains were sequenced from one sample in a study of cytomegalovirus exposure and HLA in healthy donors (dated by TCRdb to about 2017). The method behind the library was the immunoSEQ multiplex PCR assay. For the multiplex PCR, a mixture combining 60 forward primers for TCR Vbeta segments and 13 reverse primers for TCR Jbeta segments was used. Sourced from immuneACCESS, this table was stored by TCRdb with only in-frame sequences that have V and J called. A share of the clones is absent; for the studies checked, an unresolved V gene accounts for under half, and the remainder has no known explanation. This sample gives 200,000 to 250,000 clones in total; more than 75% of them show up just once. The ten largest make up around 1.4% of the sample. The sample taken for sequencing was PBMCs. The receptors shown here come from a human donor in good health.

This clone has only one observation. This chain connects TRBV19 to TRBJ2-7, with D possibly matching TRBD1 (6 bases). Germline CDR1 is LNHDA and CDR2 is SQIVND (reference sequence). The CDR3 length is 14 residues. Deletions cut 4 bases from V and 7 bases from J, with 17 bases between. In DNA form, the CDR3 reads TGTGCCAGTAGTACGGCAGGGGCCCGTAATGAGCAGTACTTC. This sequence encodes CASSTAGARNEQYF.

CDR3 sequence reads: CASSPRSSGRKFGREQYF. CDR3 DNA: TGTGCCAGCTCACCACGATCTAGCGGGAGAAAATTCGGACGCGAGCAGTACTTC. The V gene is TRBV18, the J gene TRBJ2-7, with TRBD2 matching 10 bases. The CDR3 totals 18 residues. The germline V gene encodes CDR1 KGHSH and CDR2 LQKENI. The V gene end was trimmed by 1 base and the J gene end by 6 bases; junction bases not matched to a gene: 15.

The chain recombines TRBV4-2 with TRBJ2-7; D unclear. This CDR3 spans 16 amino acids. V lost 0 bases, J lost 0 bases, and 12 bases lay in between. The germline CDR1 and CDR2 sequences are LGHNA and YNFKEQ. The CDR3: CASSQDDATYSYEQYF. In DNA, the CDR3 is TGTGCCAGCAGCCAAGATGACGCGACATACTCCTACGAGCAGTACTTC.

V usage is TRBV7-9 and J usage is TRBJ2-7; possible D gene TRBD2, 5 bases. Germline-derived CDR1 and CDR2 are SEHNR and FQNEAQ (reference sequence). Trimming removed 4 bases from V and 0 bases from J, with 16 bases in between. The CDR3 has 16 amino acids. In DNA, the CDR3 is TGTGCCAGCAGCTCGAGAGGGCCCCTGAGCTCCTACGAGCAGTACTTC. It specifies CASSSRGPLSSYEQYF.

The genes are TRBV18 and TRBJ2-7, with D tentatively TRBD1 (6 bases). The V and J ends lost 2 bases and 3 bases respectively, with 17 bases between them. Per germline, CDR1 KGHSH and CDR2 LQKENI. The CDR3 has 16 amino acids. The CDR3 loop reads CASSPVPGHSDYEQYF. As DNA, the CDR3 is TGTGCCAGCTCACCAGTGCCGGGACATAGTGACTACGAGCAGTACTTC.

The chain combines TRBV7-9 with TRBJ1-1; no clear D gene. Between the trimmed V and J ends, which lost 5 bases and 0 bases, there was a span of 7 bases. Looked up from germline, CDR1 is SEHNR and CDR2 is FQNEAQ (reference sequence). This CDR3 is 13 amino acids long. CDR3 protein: CASSVQLNTEAFF. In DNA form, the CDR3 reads TGTGCCAGCAGCGTTCAGTTGAACACTGAAGCTTTCTTT.

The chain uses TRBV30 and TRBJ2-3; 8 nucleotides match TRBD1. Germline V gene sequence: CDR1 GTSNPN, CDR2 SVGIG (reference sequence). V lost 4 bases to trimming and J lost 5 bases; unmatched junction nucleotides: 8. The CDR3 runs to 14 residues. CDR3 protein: CAWTRGQGRDTQYF. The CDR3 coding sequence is TGTGCCTGGACACGAGGACAGGGTCGAGATACGCAGTATTTT.

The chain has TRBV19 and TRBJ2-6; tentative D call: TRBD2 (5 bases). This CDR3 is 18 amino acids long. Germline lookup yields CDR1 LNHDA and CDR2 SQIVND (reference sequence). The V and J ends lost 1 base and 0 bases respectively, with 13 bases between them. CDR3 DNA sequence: TGTGCCAGTAGTATAGGGTCTAGCATAAGCTCTGGGGCCAACGTCCTGACTTTC. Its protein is CASSIGSSISSGANVLTF.

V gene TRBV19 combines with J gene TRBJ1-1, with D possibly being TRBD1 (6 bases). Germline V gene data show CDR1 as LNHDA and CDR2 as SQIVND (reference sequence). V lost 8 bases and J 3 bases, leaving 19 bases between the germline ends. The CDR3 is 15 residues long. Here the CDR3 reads CASEGWGPRDTEAFF. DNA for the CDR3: TGTGCCAGTGAGGGGTGGGGGCCGCGGGACACTGAAGCTTTCTTT.

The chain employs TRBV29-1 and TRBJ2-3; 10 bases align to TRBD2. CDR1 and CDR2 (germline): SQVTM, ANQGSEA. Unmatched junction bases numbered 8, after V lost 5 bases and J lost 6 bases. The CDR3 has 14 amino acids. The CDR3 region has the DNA TGCAGCGTTAAAGCGGGAGGGCCGGGGGATACGCAGTATTTT. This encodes CSVKAGGPGDTQYF.

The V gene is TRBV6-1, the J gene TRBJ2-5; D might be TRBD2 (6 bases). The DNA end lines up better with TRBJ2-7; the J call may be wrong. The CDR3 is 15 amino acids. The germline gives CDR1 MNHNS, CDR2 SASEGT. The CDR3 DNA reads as TGTGCCAGCAGTGAAGTTGGGGGAGGTGTGTACGAGCAGTACTTC. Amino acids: CASSEVGGGVYEQYF.

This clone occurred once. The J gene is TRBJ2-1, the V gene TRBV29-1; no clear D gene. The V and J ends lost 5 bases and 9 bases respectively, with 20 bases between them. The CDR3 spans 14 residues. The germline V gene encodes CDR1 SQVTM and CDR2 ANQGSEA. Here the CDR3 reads CSVSMASDSGEQFF. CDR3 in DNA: TGCAGCGTTTCAATGGCCTCTGATTCTGGTGAGCAGTTCTTC.

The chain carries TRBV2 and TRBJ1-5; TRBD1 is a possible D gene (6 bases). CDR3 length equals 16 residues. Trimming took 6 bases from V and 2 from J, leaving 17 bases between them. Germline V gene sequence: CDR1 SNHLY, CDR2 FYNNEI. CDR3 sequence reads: CASSNRELQGNQPQHF. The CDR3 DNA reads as TGTGCCAGCAGCAACAGGGAATTACAGGGCAATCAGCCCCAGCATTTT. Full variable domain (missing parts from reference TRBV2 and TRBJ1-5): EPEVTQTPSHQVTQMGQEVILRCVPISNHLYFYWYRQILGQKVEFLVSFYNNEISEKSEIFDDQFSVERPDGSNFTLKIRSTKLEDSAMYFCASSNRELQGNQPQHFGDGTRLSIL.

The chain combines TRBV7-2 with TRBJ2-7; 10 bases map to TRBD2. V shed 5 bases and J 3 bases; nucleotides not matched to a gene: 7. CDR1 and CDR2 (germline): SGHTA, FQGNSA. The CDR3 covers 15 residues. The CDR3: CASSQGTSANYEQYF. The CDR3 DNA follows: TGTGCCAGCAGCCAAGGGACTAGCGCCAACTACGAGCAGTACTTC.

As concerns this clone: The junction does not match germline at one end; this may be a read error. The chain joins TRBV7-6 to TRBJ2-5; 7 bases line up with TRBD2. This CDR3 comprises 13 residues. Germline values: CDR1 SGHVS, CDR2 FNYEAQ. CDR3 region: CASSLVPREGLNF. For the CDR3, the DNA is TGTGCCAGCAGCTTAGTCCCCAGGGAGGGCTTGAACTTC.

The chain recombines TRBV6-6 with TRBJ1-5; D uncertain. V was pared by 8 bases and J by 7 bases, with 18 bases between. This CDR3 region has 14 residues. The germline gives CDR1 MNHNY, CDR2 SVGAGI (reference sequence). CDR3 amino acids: CASVRVEASQPQHF. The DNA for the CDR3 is TGTGCCAGCGTTAGGGTGGAGGCCAGCCAGCCCCAGCATTTT.

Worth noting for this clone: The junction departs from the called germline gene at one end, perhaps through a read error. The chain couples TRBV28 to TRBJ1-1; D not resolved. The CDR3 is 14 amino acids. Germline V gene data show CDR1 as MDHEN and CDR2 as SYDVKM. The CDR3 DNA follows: TGTGCCAGCAGTCCCGGGTTATTGAACACTGGAGCTTTCTTT. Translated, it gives CASSPGLLNTGAFF.

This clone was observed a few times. In DNA form, the CDR3 reads TGTGCCAGCTCACCACTCGGGGTAACCTACAATGAGCAGTTCTTC. Amino acid sequence: CASSPLGVTYNEQFF. The rearrangement links TRBV18 to TRBJ2-1, with D tentatively TRBD2 (5 bases). The CDR3 is made up of 15 amino acids. The V end lost 1 base, the J end lost 2 bases, and 9 bases lay between the germline ends. In germline, CDR1 is KGHSH, CDR2 LQKENI.

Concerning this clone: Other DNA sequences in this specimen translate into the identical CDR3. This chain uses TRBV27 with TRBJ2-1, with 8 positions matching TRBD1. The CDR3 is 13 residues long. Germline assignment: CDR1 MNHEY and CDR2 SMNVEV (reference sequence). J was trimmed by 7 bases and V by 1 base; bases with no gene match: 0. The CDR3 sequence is CASSLYRGNEQFF. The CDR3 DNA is TGTGCCAGCAGTTTATACAGGGGGAATGAGCAGTTCTTC.

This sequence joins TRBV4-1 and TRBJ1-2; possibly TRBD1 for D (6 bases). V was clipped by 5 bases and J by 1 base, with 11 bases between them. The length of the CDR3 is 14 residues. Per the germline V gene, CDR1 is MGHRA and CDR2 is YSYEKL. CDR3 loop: CASSGQGFNYGYTF. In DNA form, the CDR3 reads TGCGCCAGCAGCGGTCAGGGGTTTAACTATGGCTACACCTTC.

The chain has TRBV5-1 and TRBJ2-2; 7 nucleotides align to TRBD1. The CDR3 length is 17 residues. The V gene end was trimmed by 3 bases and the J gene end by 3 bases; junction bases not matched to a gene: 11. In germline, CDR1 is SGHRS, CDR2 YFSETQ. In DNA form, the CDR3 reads TGCGCCAGCAGCTCCGGACAGGACTCCTTTTACACCGGGGAGCTGTTTTTT. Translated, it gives CASSSGQDSFYTGELFF.

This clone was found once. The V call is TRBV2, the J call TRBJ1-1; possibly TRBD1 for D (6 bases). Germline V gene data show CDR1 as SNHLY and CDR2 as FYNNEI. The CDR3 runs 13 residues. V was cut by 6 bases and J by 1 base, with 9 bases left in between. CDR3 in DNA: TGTGCCAGCAGGGTGGACAGGAACACTGAAGCTTTCTTT. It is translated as CASRVDRNTEAFF.

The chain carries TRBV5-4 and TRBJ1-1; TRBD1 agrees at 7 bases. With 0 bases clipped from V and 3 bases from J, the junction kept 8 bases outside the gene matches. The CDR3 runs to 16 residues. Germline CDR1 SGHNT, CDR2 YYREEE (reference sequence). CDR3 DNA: TGTGCCAGCAGCTTGGTAGGGGGCTTGATTGACACTGAAGCTTTCTTT. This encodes CASSLVGGLIDTEAFF.

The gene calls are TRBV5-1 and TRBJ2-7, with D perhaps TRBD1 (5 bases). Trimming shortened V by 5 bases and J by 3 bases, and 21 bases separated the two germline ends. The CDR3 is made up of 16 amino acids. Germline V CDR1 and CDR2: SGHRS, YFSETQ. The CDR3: CASSPAYSREFYEQYF. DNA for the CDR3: TGCGCCAGCAGTCCTGCATACTCCAGGGAATTCTACGAGCAGTACTTC.

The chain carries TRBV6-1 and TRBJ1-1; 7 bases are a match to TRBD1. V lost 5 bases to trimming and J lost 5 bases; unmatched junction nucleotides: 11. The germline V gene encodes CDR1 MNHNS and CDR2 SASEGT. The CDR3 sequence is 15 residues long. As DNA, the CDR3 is TGTGCCAGCAGTAGAGTACAGGGGATTCGTACTGAAGCTTTCTTT. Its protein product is CASSRVQGIRTEAFF.

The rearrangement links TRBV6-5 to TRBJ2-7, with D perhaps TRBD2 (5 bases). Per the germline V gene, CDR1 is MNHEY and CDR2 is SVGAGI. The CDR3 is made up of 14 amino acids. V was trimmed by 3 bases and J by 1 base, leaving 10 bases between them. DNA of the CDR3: TGTGCCAGCAGTTATAGCGACGAATCCTACGAGCAGTACTTC. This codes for CASSYSDESYEQYF.

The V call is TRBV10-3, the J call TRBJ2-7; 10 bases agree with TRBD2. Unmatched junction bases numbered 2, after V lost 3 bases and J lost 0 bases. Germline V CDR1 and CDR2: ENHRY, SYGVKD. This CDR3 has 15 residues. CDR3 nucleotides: TGTGCCATCAGTGACTCTAGCGGGAGCTCCTACGAGCAGTACTTC. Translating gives CAISDSSGSSYEQYF.

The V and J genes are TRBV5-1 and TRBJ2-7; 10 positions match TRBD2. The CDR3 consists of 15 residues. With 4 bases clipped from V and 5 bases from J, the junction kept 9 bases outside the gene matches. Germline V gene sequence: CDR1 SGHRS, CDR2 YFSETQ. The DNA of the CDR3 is TGCGCCAGCAGCCAAGCTTCTAGCGGGAGCAACGAGCAGTACTTC. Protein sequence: CASSQASSGSNEQYF.

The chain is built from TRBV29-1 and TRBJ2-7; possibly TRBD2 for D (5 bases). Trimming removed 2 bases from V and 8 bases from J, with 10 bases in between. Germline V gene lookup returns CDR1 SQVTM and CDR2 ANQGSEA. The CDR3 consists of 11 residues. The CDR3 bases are TGCAGCGTTGAAACGGGGTACAAGCAGTACTTC. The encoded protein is CSVETGYKQYF.